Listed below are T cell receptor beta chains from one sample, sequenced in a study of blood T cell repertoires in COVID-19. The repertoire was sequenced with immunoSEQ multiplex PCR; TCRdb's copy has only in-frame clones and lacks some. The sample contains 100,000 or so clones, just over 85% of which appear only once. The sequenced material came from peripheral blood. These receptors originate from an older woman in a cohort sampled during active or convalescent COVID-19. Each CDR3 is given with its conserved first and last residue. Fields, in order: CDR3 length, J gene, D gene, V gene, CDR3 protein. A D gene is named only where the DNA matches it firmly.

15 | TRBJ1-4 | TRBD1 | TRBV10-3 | CATGTGGGSNEKLFF
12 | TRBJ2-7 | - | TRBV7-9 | CASSSDTHEQYF
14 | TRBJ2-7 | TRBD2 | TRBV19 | CASRGGGRTYEQYF
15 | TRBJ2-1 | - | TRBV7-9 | CASSLAGGPYNEQFF
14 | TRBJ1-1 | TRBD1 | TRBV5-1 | CASSSWTGNTEAFF
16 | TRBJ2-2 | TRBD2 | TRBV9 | CASSASSGRNTGELFF
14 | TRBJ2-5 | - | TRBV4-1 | CASSRTGAQETQYF
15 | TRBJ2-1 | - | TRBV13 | CASSPYVGLHNEQFF
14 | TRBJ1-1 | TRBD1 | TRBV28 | CASRGQGARTEAFF
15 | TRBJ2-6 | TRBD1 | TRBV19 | CASSLTGEGANVLTF
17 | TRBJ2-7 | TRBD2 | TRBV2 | CASSEALAGLAGDEQYF
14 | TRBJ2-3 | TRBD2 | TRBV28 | CATLAGGSPDTQYF
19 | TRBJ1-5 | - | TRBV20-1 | CSASVPDRVGNPRLQPQHF
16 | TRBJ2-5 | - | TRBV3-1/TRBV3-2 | CASSPWIGRGLETQYF
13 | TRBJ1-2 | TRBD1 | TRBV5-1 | CASSARDSYGYTF
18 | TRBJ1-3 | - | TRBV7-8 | CASSFSRGRAISGNTIYF
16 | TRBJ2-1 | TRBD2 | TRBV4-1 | CASSPLLAVSYNEQFF
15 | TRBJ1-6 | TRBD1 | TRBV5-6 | CASSPRDRDNSPLHF
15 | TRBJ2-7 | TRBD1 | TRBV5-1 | CASSLLTGDGDEQYF
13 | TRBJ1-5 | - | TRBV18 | CASSLQGSQPQHF
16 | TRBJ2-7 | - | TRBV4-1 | CASSQRTGTPFYEQYF
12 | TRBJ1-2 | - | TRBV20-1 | CSASTRVDGYTF
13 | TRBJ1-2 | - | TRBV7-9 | CASSSPGKDGYTF
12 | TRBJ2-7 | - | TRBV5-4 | CASSWDTYEQYF
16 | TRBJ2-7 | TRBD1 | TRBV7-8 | CASSSAPGQGAYEQYF
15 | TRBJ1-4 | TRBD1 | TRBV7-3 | CASSWTGGPGEKLFF
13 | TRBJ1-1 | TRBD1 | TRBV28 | CASSIQGLGEAFF
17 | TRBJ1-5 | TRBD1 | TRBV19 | CATKPGQGSYSNQPQHF
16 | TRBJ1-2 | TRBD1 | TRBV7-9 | CASSPIQGARGYGYTF
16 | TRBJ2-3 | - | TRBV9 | CASSVDPLVFTDTQYF
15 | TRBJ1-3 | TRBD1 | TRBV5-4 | CASSSGQSSGNTIYF
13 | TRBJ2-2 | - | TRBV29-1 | CSVDTGRTGELFF
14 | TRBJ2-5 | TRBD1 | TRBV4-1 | CASSQGQGGKTQYF